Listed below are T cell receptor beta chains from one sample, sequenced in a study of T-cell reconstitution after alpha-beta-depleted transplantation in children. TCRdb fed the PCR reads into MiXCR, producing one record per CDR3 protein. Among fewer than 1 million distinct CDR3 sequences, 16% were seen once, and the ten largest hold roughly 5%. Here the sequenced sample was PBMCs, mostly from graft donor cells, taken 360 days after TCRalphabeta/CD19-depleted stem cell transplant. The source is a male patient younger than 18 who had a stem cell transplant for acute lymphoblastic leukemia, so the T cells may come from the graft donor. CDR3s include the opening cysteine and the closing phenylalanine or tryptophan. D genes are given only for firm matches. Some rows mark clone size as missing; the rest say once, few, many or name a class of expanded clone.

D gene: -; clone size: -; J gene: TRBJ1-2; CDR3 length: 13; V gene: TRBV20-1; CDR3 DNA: TGCAGTGCTAGAGGACAGAGCGTCTATGGCTACACCTTC; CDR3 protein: CSARGQSVYGYTF
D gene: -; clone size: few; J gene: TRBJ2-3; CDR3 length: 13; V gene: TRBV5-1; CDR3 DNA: TGCGCCAGCAGCTTGGCGGCAGCAGATACGCAGTATTTT; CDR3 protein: CASSLAAADTQYF
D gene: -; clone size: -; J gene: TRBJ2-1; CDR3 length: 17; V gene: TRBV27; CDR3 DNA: TGTGCCAGCAGTTTATCGGCGGGGAGTGCCCTTTGGGATGAGCAGTTCTTC; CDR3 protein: CASSLSAGSALWDEQFF
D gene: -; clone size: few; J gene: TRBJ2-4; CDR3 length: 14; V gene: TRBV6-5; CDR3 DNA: TGTGCCAGCAGTTACTCCGAATCCGCGGGACCCCAGTACTTC; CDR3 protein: CASSYSESAGPQYF
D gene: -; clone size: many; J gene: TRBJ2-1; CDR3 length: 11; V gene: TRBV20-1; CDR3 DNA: TGCAGTGCTAGTCGGTACAATGAGCAGTTCTTC; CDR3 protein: CSASRYNEQFF
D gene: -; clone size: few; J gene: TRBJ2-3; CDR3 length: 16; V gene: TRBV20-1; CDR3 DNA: TGCAGTGCTGTATCACCCACAGGACCCGGCACAGATACGCAGTATTTT; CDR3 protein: CSAVSPTGPGTDTQYF
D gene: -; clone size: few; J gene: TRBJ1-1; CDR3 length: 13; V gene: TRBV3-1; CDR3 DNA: TGTGCCAGCAGCCAAGCAGGGAGTAACTGGGGTTTCTTT; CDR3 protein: CASSQAGSNWGFF
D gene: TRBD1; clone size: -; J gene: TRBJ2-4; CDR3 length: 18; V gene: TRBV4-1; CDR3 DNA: TGCGCCAGCAGCCAAGGAATTAGGGACAGCCCATTTCTGGACATTCAGTACTTC; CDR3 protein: CASSQGIRDSPFLDIQYF
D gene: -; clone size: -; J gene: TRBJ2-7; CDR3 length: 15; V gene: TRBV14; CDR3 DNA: TGTGCCAGCAGCCGATCAGTAGGACGGATCTACGAGCAGTACTTC; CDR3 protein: CASSRSVGRIYEQYF
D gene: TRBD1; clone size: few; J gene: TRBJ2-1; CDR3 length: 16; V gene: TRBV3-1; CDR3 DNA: TGTGCCAGCAGCCATGGGGACAGGGGTTACCGCAATGAGCAGTTCTTC; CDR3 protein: CASSHGDRGYRNEQFF